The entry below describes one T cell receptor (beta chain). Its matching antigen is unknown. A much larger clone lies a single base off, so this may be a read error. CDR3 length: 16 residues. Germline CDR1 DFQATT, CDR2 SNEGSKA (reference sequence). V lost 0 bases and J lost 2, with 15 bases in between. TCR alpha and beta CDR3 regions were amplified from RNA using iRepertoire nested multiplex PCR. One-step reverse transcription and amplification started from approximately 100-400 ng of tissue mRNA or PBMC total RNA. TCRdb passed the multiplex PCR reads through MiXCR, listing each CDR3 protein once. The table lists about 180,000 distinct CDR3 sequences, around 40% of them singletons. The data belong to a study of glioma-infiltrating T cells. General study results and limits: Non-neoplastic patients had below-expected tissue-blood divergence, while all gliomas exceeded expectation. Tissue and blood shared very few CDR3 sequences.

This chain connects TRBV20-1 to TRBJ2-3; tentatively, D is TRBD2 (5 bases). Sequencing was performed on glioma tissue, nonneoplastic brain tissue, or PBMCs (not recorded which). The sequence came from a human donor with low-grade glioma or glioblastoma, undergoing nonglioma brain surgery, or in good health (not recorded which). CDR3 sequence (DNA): TGCAGTGCTAGAGATAGGCGCCCGGGGAACACAGATACGCAGTATTTT. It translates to CSARDRRPGNTDTQYF.